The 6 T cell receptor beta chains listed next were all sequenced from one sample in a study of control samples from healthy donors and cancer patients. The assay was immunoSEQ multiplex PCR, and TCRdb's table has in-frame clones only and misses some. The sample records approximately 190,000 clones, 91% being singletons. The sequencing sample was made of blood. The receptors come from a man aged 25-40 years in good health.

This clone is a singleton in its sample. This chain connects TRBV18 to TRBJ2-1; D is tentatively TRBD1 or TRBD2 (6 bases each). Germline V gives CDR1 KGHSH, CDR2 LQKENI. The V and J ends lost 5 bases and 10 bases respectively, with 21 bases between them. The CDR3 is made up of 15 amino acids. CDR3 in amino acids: CASSSSRGSEGEQFF. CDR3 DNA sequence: TGTGCCAGCTCATCGAGCAGGGGTTCGGAGGGGGAGCAGTTCTTC.

The CDR3 bases are TGTGCCAGTGGACAGGGACTAAATGAGCAGTTCTTC. It codes for CASGQGLNEQFF. V and J are TRBV3-1 (or the pseudogene TRBV3-2) and TRBJ2-1; possibly TRBD1 for D (8 bases). The CDR3 runs 12 residues. Germline V gene lookup returns CDR1 LGHDT and CDR2 YNNKEL (reference sequence). The germline V and J ends were trimmed by 9 bases and 7 bases, with 13 bases remaining between them.

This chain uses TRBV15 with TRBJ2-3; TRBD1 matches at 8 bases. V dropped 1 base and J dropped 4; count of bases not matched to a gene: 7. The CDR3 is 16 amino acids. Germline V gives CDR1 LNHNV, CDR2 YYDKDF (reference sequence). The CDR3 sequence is CATSRVPGQGPDTQYF. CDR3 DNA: TGTGCCACCAGCAGAGTACCCGGACAGGGACCAGATACGCAGTATTTT. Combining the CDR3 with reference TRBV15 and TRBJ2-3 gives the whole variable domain DAMVIQNPRYQVTQFGKPVTLSCSQTLNHNVMYWYQQKSSQAPKLLFHYYDKDFNNEADTPDNFQSRRPNTSFCFLDIRSPGLGDTAMYLCATSRVPGQGPDTQYFGPGTRLTVL.

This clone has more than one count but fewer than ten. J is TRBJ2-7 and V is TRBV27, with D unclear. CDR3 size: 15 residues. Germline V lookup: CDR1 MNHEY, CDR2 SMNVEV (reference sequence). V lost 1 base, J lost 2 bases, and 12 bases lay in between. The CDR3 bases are TGTGCCAGCAGTTTATTCTTGGGTTCTCCCTACGAGCAGTACTTC. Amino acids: CASSLFLGSPYEQYF.

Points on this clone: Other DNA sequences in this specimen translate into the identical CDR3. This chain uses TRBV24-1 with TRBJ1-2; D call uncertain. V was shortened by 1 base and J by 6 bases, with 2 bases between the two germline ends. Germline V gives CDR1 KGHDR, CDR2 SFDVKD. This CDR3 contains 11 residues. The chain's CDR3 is CATSDFDGYTF. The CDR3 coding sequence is TGTGCCACCAGTGATTTTGATGGCTACACCTTC.

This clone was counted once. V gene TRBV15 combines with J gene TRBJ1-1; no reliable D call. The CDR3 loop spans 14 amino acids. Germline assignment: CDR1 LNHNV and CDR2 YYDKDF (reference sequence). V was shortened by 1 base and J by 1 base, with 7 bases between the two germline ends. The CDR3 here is CATSRGGSNTEAFF. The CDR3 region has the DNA TGTGCCACCAGCAGAGGCGGTTCGAACACTGAAGCTTTCTTT.